The source of this T cell receptor (beta chain) is a study of Ad26.COV2.S vaccination and SARS-CoV-2 variants (dated by TCRdb to about 2021). Turning to the overall study: Vaccine-arm donors came from COV1001, a multicentre, randomized, double-blind, placebo-controlled phase I-IIa trial of Ad26.COV2.S in healthy adults. Ad26.COV2.S was administered intramuscularly at a dose of 5x10^10 or 1x10^11 viral particles, either as one shot or as two shots given 56 days apart. The specificity and breadth of SARS-CoV-2-reactive T cell receptors after Ad26.COV2.S vaccination were assessed by TCRbeta repertoire sequencing. A total of some 30 samples were included in the TCR-sequenced set, comprising 19 Ad26.COV2.S vaccine recipients, 5 placebo recipients and 8 SARS-CoV-2 convalescent individuals. Trial participants were randomized into five groups of five, in which low-dose or high-dose Ad26.COV2.S was given once or twice, or placebo was given on both occasions. Investigators remained blinded to trial group allocation during experiments and outcome assessment.

The immunoSEQ Assay was used to sequence TCRbeta CDR3 regions. After extraction, genomic DNA underwent amplification by bias-controlled multiplex PCR, followed by high-throughput sequencing. For the original study's pipeline: Collapsing and filtering of sequences were performed to quantify the absolute abundance of each unique TCRbeta CDR3 region. T cell fraction was estimated by normalization of TCRbeta template counts to usable DNA, with usable DNA being measured through amplification of reference genes present in all nucleated cells. Repertoire TCRs were annotated as SARS-CoV-2-specific when V gene, CDR3 amino acid sequence and J gene were exactly matched to a known reactive TCR set. The reference SARS-CoV-2 TCR set was derived from MIRA and filtered for enrichment in COVID-19-positive ImmuneCODE repertoires, a step that removed public or cross-reactive TCRs. Drawing on the MIRA antigens, annotated TCRs were analysed further at the level of specific ORF or position within ORF. Depth was the summed frequency of annotated unique rearrangements, while breadth was defined as annotated unique rearrangements over total unique productive rearrangements. Group comparisons of TCR breadth used two-sided Wilcoxon rank-sum tests. TCRdb provides this immuneACCESS table in a form limited to in-frame rearrangements. Some clones are lacking; in checked studies, under half of them reflect an unresolved V gene, and why the rest are absent is not known. From that table come the V and J calls and clone size; the DNA was used to work out D and trimming. In this sample the table shows about 350,000 clones, 88% of which occur a single time. The ten largest clonotypes hold 6.4% of the sample.

This clone has a single count. The antigen this receptor binds is unknown. No per-base quality is available; no much larger clone lies one base away. In light of the paper, this sample's treatment or condition label describes: some 19 received Ad26.COV2.S at low or high dose, single or two shots; 5 received placebo; per-sample allocation not given. For vaccine and placebo recipients, the sequenced repertoires came from samples collected on day 63 after the first injection. Between 29 July and 7 August 2020, Cohort 1b enrolled 20 to 30 adults aged 18-55 years at one site in Boston, USA. Ad26.COV2.S was a replication-incompetent adenovirus type 26 vector that expressed a prefusion-stabilized SARS-CoV-2 spike protein derived from the original Wuhan strain. From a lookup of the germline V gene, CDR1 and CDR2 are LGHNA and YSLEER. V ends up 0 bases short and J 4 bases short, with an unmatched junction base count of 3. Taken from cysteine to phenylalanine, the CDR3 has 14 residues. Left in the record is the CDR3 DNA by itself, 42 bases read in frame from the first base.

Study-wide conclusions, independent of this receptor: The study lacked the statistical power to compare responses across vaccine doses or regimens. Vaccine and placebo recipients had comparable non-spike TCR breadth, which fits with the vaccine containing only spike. The authors noted that total T cell responses may have been underestimated by the TCR breadth and depth analyses. After vaccination, spike-specific CD8+ and CD4+ T cell responses were reported to show substantial breadth. Higher spike-specific TCR breadth was observed in Ad26.COV2.S recipients than in placebo recipients (P = 0.0014).

The rearranged segments are TRBV4-3 and TRBJ2-7, and 7 bases in between align with TRBD1. The specimen was peripheral blood, collected in a trial of Ad26.COV2.S vaccine versus placebo. This clonotype was sampled from a person aged 18-65 years who received the Ad26.COV2.S COVID-19 vaccine or a placebo. This receptor carries the CDR3 CASSQEQGPYEQYF. Read as DNA, the sequence is TGCGCCAGCAGCCAAGAACAGGGGCCTTACGAGCAGTACTTC.